The source of this T cell receptor (beta chain) is a study of T cell responses to AZD1222 COVID-19 vaccine. Study conclusions and caveats: A mostly white British donor set with more females was recruited, and clonal diversity was possibly underestimated. The study found Spike-specific TCR breadth and depth rose after two AZD1222 doses.

The protocol was immunoSEQ multiplex PCR, while the TCRdb copy is restricted to in-frame clones and leaves out a portion. The repertoire holds about 170,000 clones, with more than 90% as singletons. Germline loops: CDR1 MNHEY, CDR2 SVGAGI. This CDR3 contains 12 residues. Deletions cut 2 bases from V and 6 bases from J, with 8 bases between. As regards this clone: Its antigen is unknown.

The gene calls are TRBV6-5 and TRBJ2-7; D perhaps matches TRBD2 (5 bases). The clonotype originates from an adult in good health. Specimen: peripheral blood, collected on day 0 of AZD1222 vaccination. The CDR3 loop reads CASSYPGSEQYF. DNA for the CDR3: TGTGCCAGCAGTTACCCGGGGAGCGAGCAGTACTTC.